This T cell receptor (beta chain) was sequenced for a study of cytomegalovirus exposure and HLA in healthy donors. Trimming stripped 1 base from V and 4 bases from J, with 10 bases between. Germline V gene lookup returns CDR1 MNHNS and CDR2 SASEGT. CDR3 size: 14 residues. For this clone: The antigen is unknown.

The PCR had 60 Vbeta and 13 Jbeta primers. Study processing details: In a later analysis, 80 million or so unique TCR beta chains included roughly 11 million shared by two or more donors. Using immunoSEQ multiplex PCR, the repertoire was profiled, and TCRdb retains in-frame clones only, with some absent. That table furnishes V, J and clone size, whereas the DNA furnished D and trimming. In the table there are approximately 200,000 clones, 80% to 85% of which are singletons. The study sampled nominally healthy donors, though unrecorded immune exposures were likely. Study outcomes and limitations: Through in vitro validation, a few CMV-associated chains were shown to be specific for CMV antigens. It has been reported that TCR beta sequences accurately predicted the HLA-A and HLA-B alleles of most subjects.

This sequence was found in a woman aged 18-30 years in good health and CMV-seropositive. The chain recombines TRBV6-1 with TRBJ1-1; D not resolved. Material for sequencing was PBMCs. Here the CDR3 reads CASSEGEVSTEAFF. CDR3 nucleotide sequence: TGTGCCAGCAGTGAAGGGGAGGTGAGCACTGAAGCTTTCTTT.